This record looks at one T cell receptor beta chain sequence and its context. Generated by immunoSEQ multiplex PCR, the TCRdb table keeps only in-frame clones and is missing some. This table has around 81,000 clones, around four fifths appearing once. These data belong to a study of blood T cell repertoires in COVID-19. Trimming cost V 4 bases and J 2 bases, with 9 bases left between them. This CDR3 is built from 13 residues. CDR1 is MDHEN, CDR2 SYDVKM, per germline. This clonotype was obtained from a man aged 45-65 years with acute or convalescent COVID-19. This chain joins TRBV28 and TRBJ2-7, with D maybe TRBD1 (6 bases). The sample taken for sequencing was peripheral blood. The CDR3 protein is CASSYRETYEQYF. CDR3 coding DNA: TGTGCCAGCAGTTACAGGGAAACCTACGAGCAGTACTTC. Using reference TRBV28 and TRBJ2-7 for the parts outside the CDR3, the full variable domain is DVKVTQSSRYLVKRTGEKVFLECVQDMDHENMFWYRQDPGLGLRLIYFSYDVKMKEKGDIPEGYSVSREKKERFSLILESASTNQTSMYLCASSYRETYEQYFGPGTRLTVT.